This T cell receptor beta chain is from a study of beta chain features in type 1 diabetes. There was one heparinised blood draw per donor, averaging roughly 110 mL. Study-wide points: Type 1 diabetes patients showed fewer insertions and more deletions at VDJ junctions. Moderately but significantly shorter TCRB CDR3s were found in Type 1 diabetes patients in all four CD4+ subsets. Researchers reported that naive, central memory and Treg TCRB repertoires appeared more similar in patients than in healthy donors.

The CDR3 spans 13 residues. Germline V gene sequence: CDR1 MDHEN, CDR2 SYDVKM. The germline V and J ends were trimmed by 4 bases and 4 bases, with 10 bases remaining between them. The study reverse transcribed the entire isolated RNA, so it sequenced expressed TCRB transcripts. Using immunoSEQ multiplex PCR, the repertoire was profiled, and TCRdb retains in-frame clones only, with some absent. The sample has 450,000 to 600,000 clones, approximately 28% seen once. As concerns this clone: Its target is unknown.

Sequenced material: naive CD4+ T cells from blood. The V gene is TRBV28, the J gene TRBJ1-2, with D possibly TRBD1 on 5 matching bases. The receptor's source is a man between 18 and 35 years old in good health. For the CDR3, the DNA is TGTGCCAGCAGTTCCGAGGGGACCTATGGCTACACCTTC. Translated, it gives CASSSEGTYGYTF.